These 19 T cell receptor beta chains were sequenced from one sample in a study of blood T cells in healthy people across ages. Then a second PCR, running about 6 to 11 cycles, was carried out with a sample-barcoded 5' primer and a J-beta primer mix. TCRdb re-called the 5' RACE reads through MiXCR, storing one row per CDR3 protein. The sample yields hundreds of thousands of distinct CDR3 sequences, 35% to 50% seen once. Sequencing was performed on blood. These receptor sequences come from an elderly man in good health.

Of note for this clonotype: One base away lies a much larger clone, so this may be a sequencing read error. V is TRBV29-1 and J is TRBJ2-7; no clear D. The CDR3 spans 13 residues. CDR1 and CDR2 (germline): SQVTM, ANQGSEA. With 7 bases removed from V and 3 bases from J, the gap between germline ends came to 16 bases. The chain's CDR3 is CSAKRDPLYEQYF. The DNA for the CDR3 is TGCAGCGCCAAACGAGATCCTCTCTACGAGCAGTACTTC.

About this clonotype itself: Relative to the germline gene, one junction end is altered; a read error may explain this. The chain is built from TRBV28 and TRBJ2-3; TRBD1 matches at 7 bases. This CDR3 region has 17 residues. CDR1 and CDR2 from the germline V gene are MDHEN and SYDVKM. The CDR3, as DNA: TGTGCCAGCAGTTTATATATTGACAGGGCTAGCACAGAGACGCAGTATTTT. Its protein is CASSLYIDRASTETQYF.

Notes on this clonotype: A single base separates this from a much larger clone, so it may be a read error. The V call is TRBV14, the J call TRBJ2-7; weak D call: TRBD1 (6 bases). This CDR3 has 13 residues. Trimming shortened V by 3 bases and J by 3 bases, and 9 bases separated the two germline ends. The germline gives CDR1 SGHDN, CDR2 FVKESK. The CDR3 loop reads CASSHGTHYEQYF. CDR3 nucleotide sequence: TGTGCCAGCAGCCACGGGACACACTACGAGCAGTACTTC.

As to this clonotype: A read error may account for a junction end that differs from germline. The chain uses TRBV12-3 or TRBV12-4 and TRBJ1-1; no reliable D call. The CDR3 totals 15 residues. The DNA of the CDR3 is TGTGCCGGCAGTTCCACCGTCCAGCTGAACACTGAAGCTTTCTTT. This translates into CAGSSTVQLNTEAFF.

This clonotype was found many times. The chain recombines TRBV2 with TRBJ2-3; 12 bases line up with TRBD2. The length of the CDR3 is 19 residues. Germline values: CDR1 SNHLY, CDR2 FYNNEI. The J segment lost 2 bases and the V segment lost 6 bases, leaving 15 bases of the junction unmatched. Written as DNA, the CDR3 is TGTGCCAGCAGCTTTCTAGCGGGAGGGCCGGTGCGCGACACAGATACGCAGTATTTT. Its protein is CASSFLAGGPVRDTDTQYF.

V gene TRBV7-9 combines with J gene TRBJ1-6, with D uncertain. Germline CDR1 reads SEHNR; CDR2 reads FQNEAQ (reference sequence). The CDR3 length is 15 residues. V lost 4 bases and J 6 bases, leaving 13 bases between the germline ends. For the CDR3, the DNA is TGTGCCAGCAGCTCTGGGCCTTCCCTTAATTCACCCCTCCACTTT. This translates into CASSSGPSLNSPLHF.

This clonotype was seen at least ten times. The chain recombines TRBV29-1 with TRBJ2-5; the match to TRBD1 covers 8 bases. Per the germline V gene, CDR1 is SQVTM and CDR2 is ANQGSEA. Trimming at V came to 7 bases and at J to 4 bases, leaving 5 bases not matched to a gene. The CDR3 spans 12 residues. The CDR3 spells CSDRGNGETQYF. In DNA form, the CDR3 reads TGCAGCGACAGGGGGAACGGAGAGACCCAGTACTTC.

The chain combines TRBV7-2 with TRBJ2-4; D unresolved. With the DNA end fitting TRBJ2-7 better, the J assignment may be wrong. Germline V CDR1 and CDR2: SGHTA, FQGNSA. This CDR3 spans 14 amino acids. The CDR3 bases are TGTGCCAGCAGCTTATGTTCCGAGTCCTACGAGCAGTACTTC. Translating it yields CASSLCSESYEQYF.

In nucleotides, the CDR3 is TGTGCCAGCAGCTTACGGTGGGGCAGGGGGCAGGGAGAGACCCAGTACTTC. This encodes CASSLRWGRGQGETQYF. The chain employs TRBV7-2 and TRBJ2-5, with 8 bases aligning to TRBD1. The CDR3 covers 17 residues. The V and J ends lost 2 bases and 4 bases, in that order; junction bases with no gene match: 12. CDR1 and CDR2 from the germline V gene are SGHTA and FQGNSA. The full variable domain, completed using reference TRBV7-2 and TRBJ2-5, is GAGVSQSPSNKVTEKGKDVELRCDPISGHTALYWYRQSLGQGLEFLIYFQGNSAPDKSGLPSDRFSAERTGGSVSTLTIQRTQQEDSAVYLCASSLRWGRGQGETQYFGPGTRLLVL.

This clonotype was detected a few times. The chain couples TRBV20-1 to TRBJ1-2; tentatively, D is TRBD1 (5 bases). From germline, CDR1 is DFQATT and CDR2 SNEGSKA (reference sequence). This CDR3 comprises 11 residues. CDR3 region: CAGGTDYGYTF. In DNA form, the CDR3 reads TGCGCCGGGGGAACTGACTATGGCTACACCTTC.

This clonotype has only one observation. The V and J genes are TRBV24-1 and TRBJ2-1; no clear D gene. V dropped 2 bases and J dropped 10 bases, with 14 bases sitting between them. The CDR3 sequence is 14 residues long. Per germline, CDR1 KGHDR and CDR2 SFDVKD. The CDR3 sequence: CATSDSRYDWEQFF. In DNA, the CDR3 is TGTGCCACCAGTGATTCCAGGTATGACTGGGAGCAGTTCTTC.

Comments on this clonotype: This sequence may be a read error, since a much larger clone differs from it by one base. The V and J genes are TRBV10-3 and TRBJ2-5; 7 bases fit TRBD1. This CDR3 is 14 amino acids long. Germline CDR1 and CDR2: ENHRY and SYGVKD. The CDR3 sequence is CATARGTDQGTQYF. The DNA for the CDR3 is TGTGCCACCGCCCGAGGGACAGACCAAGGGACCCAGTACTTC.

This rearrangement joins TRBV9 to TRBJ2-5; D gene unclear. V was cut by 7 bases and J by 5 bases, with 18 bases left in between. Germline V gene data show CDR1 as SGDLS and CDR2 as YYNGEE. CDR3 length: 14 residues. CDR3 amino acids: CASAQDLARETQYF. CDR3 sequence (DNA): TGTGCCAGCGCTCAGGACCTTGCGCGGGAGACCCAGTACTTC.

This rearrangement joins TRBV2 to TRBJ1-1; tentative D call: TRBD1 (5 bases). Trimming took 5 bases from V and 1 from J, leaving 11 bases between them. The CDR3 sequence is 14 residues long. CDR1 is SNHLY and CDR2 is FYNNEI in the germline V gene. Here the CDR3 reads CASSPWDPNTEAFF. Written as DNA, the CDR3 is TGTGCCAGCAGTCCCTGGGACCCGAACACTGAAGCTTTCTTT.

The V call is TRBV29-1, the J call TRBJ2-5; D remains unclear. Germline CDR1 is SQVTM and CDR2 is ANQGSEA. The CDR3 spans 12 residues. Deletions cut 4 bases from V and 1 base from J, with 7 bases between. The CDR3 DNA follows: TGCAGCGTTGGTGAGGCCCAAGAGACCCAGTACTTC. Protein product: CSVGEAQETQYF. Drawing the rest from reference TRBV29-1 and TRBJ2-5, the complete variable domain is SAVISQKPSRDICQRGTSLTIQCQVDSQVTMMFWYRQQPGQSLTLIATANQGSEATYESGFVIDKFPISRPNLTFSTLTVSNMSPEDSSIYLCSVGEAQETQYFGPGTRLLVL.

Details on this clonotype: One end of the junction is discordant with germline, which a read error may explain. The rearrangement links TRBV6-1 to TRBJ1-3; tentatively, D is TRBD1 (6 bases). Germline V lookup: CDR1 MNHNS, CDR2 SASEGT. This CDR3 comprises 14 residues. The CDR3, as DNA: TGTGCCAGCAGTCCAGGGGCGTCTGGAAGCACCATATATTTT. This codes for CASSPGASGSTIYF.

The chain uses TRBV2 and TRBJ2-7; the D is unclear. Germline values: CDR1 SNHLY, CDR2 FYNNEI. V was clipped by 7 bases and J by 0 bases, with 16 bases between them. The length of the CDR3 is 15 residues. The CDR3 region has the DNA TGTGCCAGCACGGAAACCTCCAGATTCTCCTACGAGCAGTACTTC. This translates into CASTETSRFSYEQYF. Looking up the rest from reference TRBV2 and TRBJ2-7 gives the full variable domain: EPEVTQTPSHQVTQMGQEVILRCVPISNHLYFYWYRQILGQKVEFLVSFYNNEISEKSEIFDDQFSVERPDGSNFTLKIRSTKLEDSAMYFCASTETSRFSYEQYFGPGTRLTVT.

This clonotype was found a few times. The chain is built from TRBV5-1 and TRBJ1-2, with D unresolved. CDR1 and CDR2 (germline): SGHRS, YFSETQ. Trimming removed 2 bases at V and 2 bases at J, with 7 bases between. CDR3 size: 13 residues. CDR3 amino acids: CASSFDGNYGYTF. CDR3 in DNA: TGCGCCAGCAGCTTTGACGGAAACTATGGCTACACCTTC.

This clonotype was counted between two and nine times. This chain uses TRBV9 with TRBJ2-3, with D unresolved. The CDR3 runs 13 residues. Germline lookup yields CDR1 SGDLS and CDR2 YYNGEE. V gave up 0 bases and J gave up 6 bases, with 8 bases separating them. The DNA of the CDR3 is TGTGCCAGCAGCGTAGGGCCCCCCGATACGCAGTATTTT. Amino acids: CASSVGPPDTQYF.